This T cell receptor beta chain was captured by sequencing in a study of cytomegalovirus exposure and HLA in healthy donors. Broader study findings: In vitro experiments confirmed that a few CMV-associated chains were specific for CMV antigens. In a later analysis, 15,000 to 20,000 TCR beta sequences were associated with HLA alleles at 0.05 false discovery rate. The study labeled around 160 TCR beta chains cytomegalovirus-associated.

The PCR ran on 60 Vbeta and 13 Jbeta primers. The repertoire was sequenced with immunoSEQ multiplex PCR; TCRdb's copy has only in-frame clones and lacks some. The sample contains fewer than 150,000 clones, around 80% of which appear only once. The sample holds one count of this clone. The antigen is undetermined. Nominal health characterized the donors when sampled, though unrecorded immune exposures were likely. The CDR3 totals 12 residues. The germline gives CDR1 MNHEY, CDR2 SVGAGI. Trimming cost V 7 bases and J 4 bases, with 11 bases left between them. The source of this sequence is a man aged 35 to 55 in good health and CMV-seropositive. V gene TRBV6-5 combines with J gene TRBJ2-7; weak D call: TRBD1 (6 bases). Sequencing was performed on PBMCs. CDR3 nucleotide sequence: TGTGCCAGCAAAAAACAGGGTTACGAGCAGTACTTC. Amino acid sequence: CASKKQGYEQYF.